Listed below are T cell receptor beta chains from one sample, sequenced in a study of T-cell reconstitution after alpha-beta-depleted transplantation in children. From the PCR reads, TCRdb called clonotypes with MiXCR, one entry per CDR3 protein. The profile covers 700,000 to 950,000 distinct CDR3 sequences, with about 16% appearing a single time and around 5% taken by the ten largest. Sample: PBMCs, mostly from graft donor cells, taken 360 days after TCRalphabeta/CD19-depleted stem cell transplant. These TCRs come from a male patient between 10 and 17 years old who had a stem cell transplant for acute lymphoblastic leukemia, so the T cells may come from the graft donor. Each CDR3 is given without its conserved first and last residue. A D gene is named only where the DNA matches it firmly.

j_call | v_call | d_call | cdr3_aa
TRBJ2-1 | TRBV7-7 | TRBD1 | ASGLTTGSEQF
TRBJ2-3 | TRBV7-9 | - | ASSLVARYTDTQY
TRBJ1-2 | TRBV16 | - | ASSQWAGNYGYT
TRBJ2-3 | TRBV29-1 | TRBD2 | SGKREGTDTQY
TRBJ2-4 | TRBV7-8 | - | ASSLGRQGGLAKNIQY
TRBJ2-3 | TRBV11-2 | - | ASRNQSPSDTQY
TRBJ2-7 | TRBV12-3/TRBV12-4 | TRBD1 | ASNDRGPTYEQY
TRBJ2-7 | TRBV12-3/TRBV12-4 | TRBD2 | ASIPAGRREQY
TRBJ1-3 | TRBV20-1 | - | SARLVEGNTIY
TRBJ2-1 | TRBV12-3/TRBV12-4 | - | ASSPSIEQF
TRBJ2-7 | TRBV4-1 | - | ASSRITGEQY
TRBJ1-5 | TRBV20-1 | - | SARDSRRSNSNQPQH
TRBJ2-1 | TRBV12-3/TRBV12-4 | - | ASSRPGDWVYNEQF
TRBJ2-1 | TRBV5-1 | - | ASSWDFSSYNEQF
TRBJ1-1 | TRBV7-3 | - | ASSLGAGVGAAF
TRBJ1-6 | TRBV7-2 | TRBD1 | ASSWDSVNSPLH
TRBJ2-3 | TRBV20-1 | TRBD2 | SARERTSGRSADTQY
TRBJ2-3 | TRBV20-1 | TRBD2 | SAQTSGRTWSTDTQY
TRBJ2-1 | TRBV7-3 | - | ASSLTSGGGSEQF
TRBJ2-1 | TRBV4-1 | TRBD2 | ASSHLVAGLSYNEQF
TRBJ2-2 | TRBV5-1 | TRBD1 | ATRTGWDTGELF
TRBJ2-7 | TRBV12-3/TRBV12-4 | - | ASRRYRDPTYEQY
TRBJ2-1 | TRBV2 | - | ASSDGRQF
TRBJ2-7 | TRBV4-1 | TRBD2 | ASSQEVAGDREQY
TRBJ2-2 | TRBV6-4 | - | ASRTNTGELF
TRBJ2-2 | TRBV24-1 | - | ATSEEGYTGELF